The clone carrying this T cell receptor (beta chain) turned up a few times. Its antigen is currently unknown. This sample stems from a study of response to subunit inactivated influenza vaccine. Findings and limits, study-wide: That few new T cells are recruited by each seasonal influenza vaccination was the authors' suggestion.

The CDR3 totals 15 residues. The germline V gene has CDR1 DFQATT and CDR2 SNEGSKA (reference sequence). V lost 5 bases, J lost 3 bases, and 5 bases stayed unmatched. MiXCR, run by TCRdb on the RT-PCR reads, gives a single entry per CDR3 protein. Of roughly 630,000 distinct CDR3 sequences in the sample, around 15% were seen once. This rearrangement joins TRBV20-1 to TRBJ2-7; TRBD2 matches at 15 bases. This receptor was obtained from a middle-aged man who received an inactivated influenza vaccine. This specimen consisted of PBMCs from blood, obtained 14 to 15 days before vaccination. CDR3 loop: CSAGTSGRYLYEQYF. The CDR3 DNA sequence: TGCAGTGCTGGGACTAGCGGGAGGTACCTCTACGAGCAGTACTTC.